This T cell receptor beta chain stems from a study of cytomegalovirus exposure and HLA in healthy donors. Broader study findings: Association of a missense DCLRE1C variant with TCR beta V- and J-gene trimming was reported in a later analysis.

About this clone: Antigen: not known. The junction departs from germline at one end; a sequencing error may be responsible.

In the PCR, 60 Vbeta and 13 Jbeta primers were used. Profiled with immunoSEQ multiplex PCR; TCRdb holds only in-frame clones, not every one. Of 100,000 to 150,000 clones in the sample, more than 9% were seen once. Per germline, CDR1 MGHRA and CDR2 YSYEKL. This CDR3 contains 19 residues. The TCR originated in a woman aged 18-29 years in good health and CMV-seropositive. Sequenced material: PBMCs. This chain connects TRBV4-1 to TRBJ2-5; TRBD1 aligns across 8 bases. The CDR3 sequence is CASSQGQGTPITLQETQYF. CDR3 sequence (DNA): TGCGCCAGCAGTCAAGGACAGGGAACTCCTATCACCCTCCAAGAGACCCAGTACTTC.